This TCR beta chain was documented in a study of T cell responses to AZD1222 COVID-19 vaccine. Study-level findings and limits: Reports indicate that nearly half of spike-specific TCRs are directed at unmutated variant regions. Baseline serology detected seropositivity in only six AZD1222 recipients. Clonal diversity was possibly underestimated; the donors were predominantly white British and more often female. There were repertoire samples only from the period after the peak T cell response.

With regard to this clone: As yet, its antigen is unknown.

This CDR3 region has 13 residues. Trimming left V 5 bases short and J 17 bases short, with 19 bases between. Method: immunoSEQ multiplex PCR; TCRdb's copy keeps in-frame clones and lacks some. The sample records about 100,000 clones, approximately 87% being singletons. The material was peripheral blood, obtained on day 0 of AZD1222 vaccination. The chain carries TRBV12-3 or TRBV12-4 and TRBJ1-6, with D perhaps TRBD1 (6 bases). This receptor was obtained from an adult in good health. The CDR3 loop reads CASSNMGTPPIHF. The CDR3 coding sequence is TGTGCCAGCAGTAACATGGGGACACCTCCTATCCACTTT.